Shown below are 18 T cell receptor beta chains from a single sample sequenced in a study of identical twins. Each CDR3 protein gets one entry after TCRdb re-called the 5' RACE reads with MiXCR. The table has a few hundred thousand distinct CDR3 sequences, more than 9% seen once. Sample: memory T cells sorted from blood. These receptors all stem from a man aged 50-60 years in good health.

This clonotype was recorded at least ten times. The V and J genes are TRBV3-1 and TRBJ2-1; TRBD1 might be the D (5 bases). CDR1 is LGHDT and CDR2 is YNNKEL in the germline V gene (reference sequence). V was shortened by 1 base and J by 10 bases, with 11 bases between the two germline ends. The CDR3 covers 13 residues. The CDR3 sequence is CASSQAAQGEQFF. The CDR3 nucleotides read TGTGCCAGCAGCCAAGCCGCCCAGGGAGAGCAGTTCTTC.

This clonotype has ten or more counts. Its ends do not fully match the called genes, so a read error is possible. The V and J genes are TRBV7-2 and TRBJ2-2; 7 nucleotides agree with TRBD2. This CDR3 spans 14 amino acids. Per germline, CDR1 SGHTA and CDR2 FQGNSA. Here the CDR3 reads CASSVRLAWGDLFF. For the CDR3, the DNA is TGTGCCAGCAGCGTAAGACTAGCATGGGGGGATCTGTTTTTT.

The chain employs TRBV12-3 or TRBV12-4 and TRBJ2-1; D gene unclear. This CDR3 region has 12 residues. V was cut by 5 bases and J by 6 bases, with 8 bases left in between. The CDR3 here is CASSRLSNEQFF. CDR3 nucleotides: TGTGCCAGCAGTAGACTTTCCAATGAGCAGTTCTTC.

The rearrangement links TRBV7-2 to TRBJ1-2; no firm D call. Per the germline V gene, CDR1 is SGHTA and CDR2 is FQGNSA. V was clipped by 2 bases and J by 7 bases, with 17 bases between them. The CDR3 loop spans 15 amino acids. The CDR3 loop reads CASSLKPPGVGGYTF. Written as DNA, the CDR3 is TGTGCCAGCAGCTTAAAGCCCCCGGGTGTCGGTGGCTACACCTTC.

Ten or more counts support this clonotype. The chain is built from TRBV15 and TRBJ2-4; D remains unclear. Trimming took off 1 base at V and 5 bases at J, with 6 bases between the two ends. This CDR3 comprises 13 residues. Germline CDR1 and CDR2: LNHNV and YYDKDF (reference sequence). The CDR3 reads CATSRGGENIQYF. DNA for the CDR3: TGTGCCACCAGCAGAGGTGGGGAAAACATTCAGTACTTC.

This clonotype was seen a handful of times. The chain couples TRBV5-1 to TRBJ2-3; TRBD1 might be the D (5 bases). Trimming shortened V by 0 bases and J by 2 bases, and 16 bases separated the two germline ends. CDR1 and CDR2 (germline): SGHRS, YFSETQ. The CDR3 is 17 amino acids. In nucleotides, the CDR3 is TGCGCCAGCAGCTTGGGAAGCAGGGAATATCTCACAGATACGCAGTATTTT. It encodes CASSLGSREYLTDTQYF.

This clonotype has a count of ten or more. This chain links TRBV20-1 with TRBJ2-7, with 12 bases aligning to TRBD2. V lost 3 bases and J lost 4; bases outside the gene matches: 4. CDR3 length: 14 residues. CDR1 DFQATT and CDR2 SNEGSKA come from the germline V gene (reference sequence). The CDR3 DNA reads TGCAGTGCTAGTGCCGGGACTAGCGGGTACGAGCAGTACTTC. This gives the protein CSASAGTSGYEQYF.

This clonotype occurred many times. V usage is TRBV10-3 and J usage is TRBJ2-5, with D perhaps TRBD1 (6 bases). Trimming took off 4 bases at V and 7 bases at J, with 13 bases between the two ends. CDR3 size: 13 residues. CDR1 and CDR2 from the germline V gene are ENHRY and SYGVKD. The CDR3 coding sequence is TGTGCCATCAGTGGACAGGCCGAAGGGACCCAGTACTTC. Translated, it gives CAISGQAEGTQYF.

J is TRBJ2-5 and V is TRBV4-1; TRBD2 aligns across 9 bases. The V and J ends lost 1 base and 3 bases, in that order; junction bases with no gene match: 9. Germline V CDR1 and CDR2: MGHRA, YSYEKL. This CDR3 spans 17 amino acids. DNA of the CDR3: TGCGCCAGCAGCCAAGGGGGACTAGCTAGGTTTGAAGAGACCCAGTACTTC. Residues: CASSQGGLARFEETQYF.

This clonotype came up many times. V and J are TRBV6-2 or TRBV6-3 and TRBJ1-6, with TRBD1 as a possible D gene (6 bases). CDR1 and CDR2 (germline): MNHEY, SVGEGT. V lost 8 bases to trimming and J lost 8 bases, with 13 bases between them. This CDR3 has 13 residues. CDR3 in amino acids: CASLDSQYSPLHF. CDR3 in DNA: TGTGCCAGCTTGGACAGCCAATATTCACCCCTCCACTTT.

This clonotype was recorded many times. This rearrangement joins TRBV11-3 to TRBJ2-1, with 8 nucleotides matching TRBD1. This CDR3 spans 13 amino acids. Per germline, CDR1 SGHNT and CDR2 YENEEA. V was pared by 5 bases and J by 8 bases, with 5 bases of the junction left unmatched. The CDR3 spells CASSKMTGDEQFF. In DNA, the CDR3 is TGTGCCAGCAGCAAAATGACAGGGGATGAGCAGTTCTTC.

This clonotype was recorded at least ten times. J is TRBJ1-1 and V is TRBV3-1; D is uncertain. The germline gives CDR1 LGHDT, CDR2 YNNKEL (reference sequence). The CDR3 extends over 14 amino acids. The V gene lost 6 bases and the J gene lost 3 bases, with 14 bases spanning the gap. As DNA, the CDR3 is TGTGCCAGCAGTTTTACCCTCGCGGACACTGAAGCTTTCTTT. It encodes CASSFTLADTEAFF.

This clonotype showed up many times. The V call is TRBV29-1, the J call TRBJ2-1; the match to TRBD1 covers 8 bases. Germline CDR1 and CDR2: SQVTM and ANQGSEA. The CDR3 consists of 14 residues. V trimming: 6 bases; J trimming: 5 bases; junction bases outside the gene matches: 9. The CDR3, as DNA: TGCAGCGTGCCCTTTGACAGGGGTGACAATGAGCAGTTCTTC. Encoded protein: CSVPFDRGDNEQFF.

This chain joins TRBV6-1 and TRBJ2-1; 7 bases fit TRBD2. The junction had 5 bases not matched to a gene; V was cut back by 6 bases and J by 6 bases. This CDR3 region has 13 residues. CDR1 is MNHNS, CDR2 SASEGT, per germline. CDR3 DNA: TGTGCCAGCAGGCAGGGAGGGGTCAATGAGCAGTTCTTC. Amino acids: CASRQGGVNEQFF.

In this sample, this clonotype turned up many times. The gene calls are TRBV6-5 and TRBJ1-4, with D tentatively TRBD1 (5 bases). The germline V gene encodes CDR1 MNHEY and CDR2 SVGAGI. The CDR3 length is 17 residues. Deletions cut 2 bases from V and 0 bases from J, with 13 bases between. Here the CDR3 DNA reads TGTGCCAGCAGTTACACGACAGCGCCTGCAACTAATGAAAAACTGTTTTTT. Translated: CASSYTTAPATNEKLFF.

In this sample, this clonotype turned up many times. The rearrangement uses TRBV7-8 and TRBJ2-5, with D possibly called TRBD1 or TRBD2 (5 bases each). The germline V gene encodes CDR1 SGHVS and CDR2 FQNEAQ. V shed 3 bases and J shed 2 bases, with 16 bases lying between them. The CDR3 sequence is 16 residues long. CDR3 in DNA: TGTGCCAGCAGCTTCAACCGGGACGTTTATCAAGAGACCCAGTACTTC. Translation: CASSFNRDVYQETQYF.

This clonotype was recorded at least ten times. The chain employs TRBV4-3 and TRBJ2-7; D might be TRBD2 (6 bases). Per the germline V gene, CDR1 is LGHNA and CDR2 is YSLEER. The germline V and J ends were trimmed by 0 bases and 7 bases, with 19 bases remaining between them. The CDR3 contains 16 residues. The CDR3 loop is CASSQDWRVRRGEQYF. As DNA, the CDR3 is TGCGCCAGCAGCCAAGATTGGAGGGTCCGTCGGGGGGAGCAGTACTTC.

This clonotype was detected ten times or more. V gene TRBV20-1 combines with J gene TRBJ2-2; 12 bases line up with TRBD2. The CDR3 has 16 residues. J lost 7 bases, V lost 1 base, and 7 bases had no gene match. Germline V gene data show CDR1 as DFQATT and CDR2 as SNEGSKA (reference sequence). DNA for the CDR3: TGCAGTGCTAGAGGGTTACTAGCGGGAGGAGACGGGGAGCTGTTTTTT. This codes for CSARGLLAGGDGELFF.